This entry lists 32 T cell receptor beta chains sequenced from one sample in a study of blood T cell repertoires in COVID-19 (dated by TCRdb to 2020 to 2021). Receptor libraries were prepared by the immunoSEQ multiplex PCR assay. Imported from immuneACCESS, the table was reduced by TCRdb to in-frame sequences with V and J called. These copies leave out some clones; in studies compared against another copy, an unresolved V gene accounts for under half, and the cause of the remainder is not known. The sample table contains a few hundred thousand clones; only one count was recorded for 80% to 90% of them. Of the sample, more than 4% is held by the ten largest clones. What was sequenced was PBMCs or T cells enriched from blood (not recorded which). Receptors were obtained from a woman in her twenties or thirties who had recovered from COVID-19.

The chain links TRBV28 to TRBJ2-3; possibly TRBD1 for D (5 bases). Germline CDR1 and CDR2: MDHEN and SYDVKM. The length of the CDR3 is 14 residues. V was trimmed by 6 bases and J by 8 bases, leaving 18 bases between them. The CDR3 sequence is CASSLIGAPGTQYF. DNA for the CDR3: TGTGCCAGCAGCTTGATAGGGGCCCCGGGTACGCAGTATTTT.

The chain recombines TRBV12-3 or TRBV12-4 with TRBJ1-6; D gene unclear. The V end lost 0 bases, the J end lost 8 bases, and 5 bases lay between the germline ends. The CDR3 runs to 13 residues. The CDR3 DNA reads TGTGCCAGCAGTTTAGCACAGTATTCACCCCTCCACTTT. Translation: CASSLAQYSPLHF.

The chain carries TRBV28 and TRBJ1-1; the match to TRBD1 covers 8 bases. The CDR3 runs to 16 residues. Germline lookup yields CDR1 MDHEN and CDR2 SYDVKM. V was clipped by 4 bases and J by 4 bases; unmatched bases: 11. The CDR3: CASSWDRTTVGTEAFF. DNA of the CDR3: TGTGCCAGCAGTTGGGACAGGACCACTGTCGGCACTGAAGCTTTCTTT.

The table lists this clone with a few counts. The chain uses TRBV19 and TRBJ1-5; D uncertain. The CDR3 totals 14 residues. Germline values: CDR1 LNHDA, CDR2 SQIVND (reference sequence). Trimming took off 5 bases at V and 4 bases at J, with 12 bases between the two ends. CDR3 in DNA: TGTGCCAGTAGTCCGGTGGCTAGGAATCAGCCCCAGCATTTT. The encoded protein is CASSPVARNQPQHF.

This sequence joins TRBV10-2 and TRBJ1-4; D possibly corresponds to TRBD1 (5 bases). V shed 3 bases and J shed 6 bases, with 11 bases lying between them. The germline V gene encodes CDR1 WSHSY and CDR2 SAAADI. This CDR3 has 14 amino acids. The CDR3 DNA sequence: TGCGCCAGCAGTGACGTGGGGGGGGATGAAAAACTGTTTTTT. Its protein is CASSDVGGDEKLFF.

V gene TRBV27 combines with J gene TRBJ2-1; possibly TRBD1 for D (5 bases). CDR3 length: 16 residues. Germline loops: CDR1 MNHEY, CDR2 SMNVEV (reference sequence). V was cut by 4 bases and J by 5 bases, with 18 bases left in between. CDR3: CASSSPLRGFDNEQFF. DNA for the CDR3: TGTGCCAGCAGTTCCCCCCTAAGGGGCTTCGACAATGAGCAGTTCTTC.

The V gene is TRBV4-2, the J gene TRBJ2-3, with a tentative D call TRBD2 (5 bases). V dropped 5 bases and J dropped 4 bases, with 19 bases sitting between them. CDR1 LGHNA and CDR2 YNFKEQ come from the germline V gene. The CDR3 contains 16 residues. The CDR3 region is CASSETGSSGADTQYF. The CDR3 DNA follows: TGTGCCAGCAGCGAGACGGGATCGAGCGGCGCAGATACGCAGTATTTT.

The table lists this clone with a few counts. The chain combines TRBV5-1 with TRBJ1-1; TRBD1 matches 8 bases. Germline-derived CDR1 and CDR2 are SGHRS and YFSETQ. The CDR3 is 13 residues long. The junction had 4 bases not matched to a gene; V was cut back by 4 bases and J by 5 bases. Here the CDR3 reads CASSGQGRTEAFF. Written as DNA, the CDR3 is TGCGCCAGCAGCGGACAGGGCCGGACTGAAGCTTTCTTT.

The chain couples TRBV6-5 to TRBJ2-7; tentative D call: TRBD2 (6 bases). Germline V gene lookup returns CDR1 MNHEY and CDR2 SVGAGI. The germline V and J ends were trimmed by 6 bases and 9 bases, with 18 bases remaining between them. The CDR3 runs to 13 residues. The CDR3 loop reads CASSGSGLFAQYF. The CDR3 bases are TGTGCCAGCAGCGGGAGCGGTCTTTTCGCGCAGTACTTC.

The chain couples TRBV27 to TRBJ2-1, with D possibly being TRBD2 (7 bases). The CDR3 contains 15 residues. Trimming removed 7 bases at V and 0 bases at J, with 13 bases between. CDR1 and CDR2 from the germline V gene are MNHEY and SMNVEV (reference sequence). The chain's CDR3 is CASTKGDYSYNEQFF. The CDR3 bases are TGTGCCAGCACCAAGGGGGACTACTCCTACAATGAGCAGTTCTTC.

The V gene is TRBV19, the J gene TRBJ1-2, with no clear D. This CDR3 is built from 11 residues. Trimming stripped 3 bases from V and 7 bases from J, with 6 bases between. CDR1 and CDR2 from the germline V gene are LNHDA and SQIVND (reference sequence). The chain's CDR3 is CASSIRSGYTF. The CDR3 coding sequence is TGTGCCAGTAGTATCCGTTCTGGCTACACCTTC.

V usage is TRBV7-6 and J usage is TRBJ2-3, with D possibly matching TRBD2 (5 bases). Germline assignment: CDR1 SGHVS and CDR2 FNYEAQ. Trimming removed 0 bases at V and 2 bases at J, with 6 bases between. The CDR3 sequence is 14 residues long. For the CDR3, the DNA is TGTGCCAGCAGCTTAGCCGGGGACACAGATACGCAGTATTTT. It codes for CASSLAGDTDTQYF.

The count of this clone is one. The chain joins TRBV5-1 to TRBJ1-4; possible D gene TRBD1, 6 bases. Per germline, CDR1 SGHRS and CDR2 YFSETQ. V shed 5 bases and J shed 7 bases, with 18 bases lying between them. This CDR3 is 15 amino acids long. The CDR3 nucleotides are TGCGCCAGCAGTCGGGATACAGGGTCAGGTGAAAAACTGTTTTTT. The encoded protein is CASSRDTGSGEKLFF.

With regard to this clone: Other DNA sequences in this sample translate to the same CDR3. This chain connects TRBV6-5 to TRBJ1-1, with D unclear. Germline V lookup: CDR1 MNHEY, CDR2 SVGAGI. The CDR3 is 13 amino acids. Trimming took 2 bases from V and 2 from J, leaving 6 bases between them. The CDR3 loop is CASSYGRNTEAFF. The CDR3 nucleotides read TGTGCCAGCAGTTACGGCCGTAACACTGAAGCTTTCTTT.

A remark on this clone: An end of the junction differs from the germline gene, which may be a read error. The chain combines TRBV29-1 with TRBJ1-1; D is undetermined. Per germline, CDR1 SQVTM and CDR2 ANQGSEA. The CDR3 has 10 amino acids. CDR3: CSAGNSEAFF. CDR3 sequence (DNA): TGCAGCGCCGGAAACAGTGAAGCTTTCTTT.

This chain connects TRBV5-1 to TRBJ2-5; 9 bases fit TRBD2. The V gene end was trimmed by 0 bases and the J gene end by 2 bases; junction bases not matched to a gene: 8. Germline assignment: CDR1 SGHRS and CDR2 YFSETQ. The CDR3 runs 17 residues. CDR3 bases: TGCGCCAGCAGCTTGGATGTAGCGGGAGAGCCTCAAGAGACCCAGTACTTC. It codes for CASSLDVAGEPQETQYF. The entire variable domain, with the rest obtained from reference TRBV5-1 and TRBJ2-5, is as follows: KAGVTQTPRYLIKTRGQQVTLSCSPISGHRSVSWYQQTPGQGLQFLFEYFSETQRNKGNFPGRFSGRQFSNSRSEMNVSTLELGDSALYLCASSLDVAGEPQETQYFGPGTRLLVL.

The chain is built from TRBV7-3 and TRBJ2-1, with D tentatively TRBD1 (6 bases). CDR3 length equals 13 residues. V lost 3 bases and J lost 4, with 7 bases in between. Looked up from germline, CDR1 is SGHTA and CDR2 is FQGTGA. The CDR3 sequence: CASSFTGYNEQFF. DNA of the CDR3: TGTGCCAGCAGCTTTACAGGGTACAATGAGCAGTTCTTC.

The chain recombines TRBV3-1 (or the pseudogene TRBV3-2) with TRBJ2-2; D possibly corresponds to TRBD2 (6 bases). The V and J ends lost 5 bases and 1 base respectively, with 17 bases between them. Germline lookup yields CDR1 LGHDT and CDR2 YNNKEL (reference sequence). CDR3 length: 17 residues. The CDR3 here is CASSGGSAAWNTGELFF. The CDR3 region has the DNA TGTGCCAGCAGCGGGGGGTCGGCGGCGTGGAACACCGGGGAGCTGTTTTTT.

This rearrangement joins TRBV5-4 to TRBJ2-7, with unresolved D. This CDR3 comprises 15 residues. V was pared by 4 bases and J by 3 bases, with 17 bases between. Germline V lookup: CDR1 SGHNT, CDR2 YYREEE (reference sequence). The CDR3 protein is CASSPGRVVFYEQYF. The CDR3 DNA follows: TGTGCCAGCAGCCCAGGCCGCGTTGTCTTCTACGAGCAGTACTTC. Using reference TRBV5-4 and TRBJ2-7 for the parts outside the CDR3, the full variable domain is ETGVTQSPTHLIKTRGQQVTLRCSSQSGHNTVSWYQQALGQGPQFIFQYYREEENGRGNFPPRFSGLQFPNYSSELNVNALELDDSALYLCASSPGRVVFYEQYFGPGTRLTVT.

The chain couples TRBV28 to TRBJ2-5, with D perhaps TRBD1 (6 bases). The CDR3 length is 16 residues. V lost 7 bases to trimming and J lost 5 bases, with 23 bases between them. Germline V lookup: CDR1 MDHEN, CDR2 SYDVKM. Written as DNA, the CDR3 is TGTGCCAGCACTTCCCAGCAGGTACAGGGAAGGGAGACCCAGTACTTC. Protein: CASTSQQVQGRETQYF.

The chain's CDR3 is CASSLFRDTDTQYF. The CDR3 DNA reads TGCGCCAGCAGCTTGTTTCGAGACACAGATACGCAGTATTTT. This sequence joins TRBV5-1 and TRBJ2-3; D remains unclear. This CDR3 region has 14 residues. The ends were cut back, 1 base at V and 2 bases at J, with 8 bases in the middle. Germline CDR1 is SGHRS and CDR2 is YFSETQ.

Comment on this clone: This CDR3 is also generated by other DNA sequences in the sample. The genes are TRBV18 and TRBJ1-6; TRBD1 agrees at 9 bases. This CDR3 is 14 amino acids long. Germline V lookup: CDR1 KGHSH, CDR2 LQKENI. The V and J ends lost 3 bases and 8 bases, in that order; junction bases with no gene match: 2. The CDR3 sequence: CASSPDRGDSPLHF. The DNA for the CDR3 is TGTGCCAGCTCACCGGACAGGGGTGATTCACCCCTCCACTTT.

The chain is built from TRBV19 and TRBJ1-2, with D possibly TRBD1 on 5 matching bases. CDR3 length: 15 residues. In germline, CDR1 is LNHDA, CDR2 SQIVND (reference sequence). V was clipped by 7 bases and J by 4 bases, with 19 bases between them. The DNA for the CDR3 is TGTGCCAGTACCGCTCCGAAGGCAGGGTTCTATGGCTACACCTTC. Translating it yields CASTAPKAGFYGYTF.

The CDR3 sequence is CASRIRKNTEAFF. In DNA form, the CDR3 reads TGCGCCAGCAGAATCAGGAAAAATACTGAAGCTTTCTTT. The chain couples TRBV10-2 to TRBJ1-1; D gene ambiguous. The V and J ends lost 6 bases and 5 bases respectively, with 13 bases between them. This CDR3 is 13 amino acids long. Germline CDR1 WSHSY, CDR2 SAAADI.

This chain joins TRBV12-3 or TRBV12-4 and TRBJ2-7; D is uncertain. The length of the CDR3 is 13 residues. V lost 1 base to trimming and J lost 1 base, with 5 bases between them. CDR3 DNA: TGTGCCAGCAGTTTAGGCAGGTCCTACGAGCAGTACTTC. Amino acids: CASSLGRSYEQYF.

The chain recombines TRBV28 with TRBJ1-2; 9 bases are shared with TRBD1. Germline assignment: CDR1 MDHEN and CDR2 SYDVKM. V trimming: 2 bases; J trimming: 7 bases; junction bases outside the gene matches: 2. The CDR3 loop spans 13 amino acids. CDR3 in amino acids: CASSLRTGAGYTF. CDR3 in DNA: TGTGCCAGCAGTTTAAGGACAGGGGCTGGCTACACCTTC.

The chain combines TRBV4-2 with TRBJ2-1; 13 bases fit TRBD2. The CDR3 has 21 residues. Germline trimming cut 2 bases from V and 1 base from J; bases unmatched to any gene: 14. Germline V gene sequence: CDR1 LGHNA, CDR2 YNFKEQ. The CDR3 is CASSQPPGLAGSYPSYNEQFF. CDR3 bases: TGTGCCAGCAGCCAACCTCCGGGACTAGCGGGGTCTTACCCTTCCTACAATGAGCAGTTCTTC.

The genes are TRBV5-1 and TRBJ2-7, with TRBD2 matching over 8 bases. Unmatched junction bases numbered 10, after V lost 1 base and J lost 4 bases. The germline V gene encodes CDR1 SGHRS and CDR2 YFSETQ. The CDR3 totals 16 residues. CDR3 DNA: TGCGCCAGCAGCTTGTCCTCTCGGGAGGGCCTATACGAGCAGTACTTC. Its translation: CASSLSSREGLYEQYF. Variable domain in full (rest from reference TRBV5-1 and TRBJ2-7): KAGVTQTPRYLIKTRGQQVTLSCSPISGHRSVSWYQQTPGQGLQFLFEYFSETQRNKGNFPGRFSGRQFSNSRSEMNVSTLELGDSALYLCASSLSSREGLYEQYFGPGTRLTVT.

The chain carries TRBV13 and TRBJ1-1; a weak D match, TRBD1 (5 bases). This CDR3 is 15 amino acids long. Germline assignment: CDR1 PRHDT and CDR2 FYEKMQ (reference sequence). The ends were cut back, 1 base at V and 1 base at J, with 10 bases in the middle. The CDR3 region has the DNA TGTGCCAGCAGCTTAGATTTAGGGGCGAACACTGAAGCTTTCTTT. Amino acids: CASSLDLGANTEAFF.

CDR3 bases: TGCGCCAGCAGCTTGGACGGGCCGATGTACAGGGCTGGAAACACCATATATTTT. This translates into CASSLDGPMYRAGNTIYF. This chain joins TRBV5-1 and TRBJ1-3; weak D call: TRBD1 (6 bases). The CDR3 is made up of 18 amino acids. The germline CDR1 and CDR2 sequences are SGHRS and YFSETQ. Trimming cost V 0 bases and J 2 bases, with 18 bases left between them.

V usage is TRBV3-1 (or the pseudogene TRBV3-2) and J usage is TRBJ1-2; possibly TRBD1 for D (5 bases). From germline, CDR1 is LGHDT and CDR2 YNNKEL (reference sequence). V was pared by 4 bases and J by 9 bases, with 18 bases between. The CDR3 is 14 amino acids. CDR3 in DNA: TGTGCCAGCAGCCGCGTCCTACAGGAAGCGCGCTACACCTTC. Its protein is CASSRVLQEARYTF.

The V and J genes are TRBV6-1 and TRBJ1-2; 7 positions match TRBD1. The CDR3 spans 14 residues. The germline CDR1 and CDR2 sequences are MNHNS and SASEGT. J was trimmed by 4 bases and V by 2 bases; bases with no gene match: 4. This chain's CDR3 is CASSEYAGGYGYTF. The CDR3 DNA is TGTGCCAGCAGTGAATATGCAGGGGGCTATGGCTACACCTTC.